The clone carrying this T cell receptor (beta chain) was observed a handful of times. Germline loops: CDR1 SGHVS, CDR2 FQNEAQ. V dropped 7 bases and J dropped 0 bases, with 7 bases sitting between them. This CDR3 has 13 amino acids. The treatment is: oral pan-JAK inhibitor, 5-10 mg twice daily. The data were taken from a study of CD8+ T cells in alopecia areata. Reverse transcribed after extraction, RNA yielded cDNA as the sequencing template. Profiled with immunoSEQ multiplex PCR; TCRdb holds only in-frame clones, not every one. In the table there are fewer than 250,000 clones, approximately 47% of which are singletons.

The sequence derives from a human donor with alopecia areata. The gene calls are TRBV7-8 and TRBJ2-4; D call uncertain. The sample consisted of CD4+ T cells sorted from blood, taken at approximately week 37, from a patient treated with tofacitinib. Written as DNA, the CDR3 is TGTGCCAGCACCATACTAGCCAAAAACATTCAGTACTTC. Protein: CASTILAKNIQYF.